The 10 T cell receptor beta chains below all came from one sample that was sequenced in a study of shared clonotypes between healthy human individuals. Some clones are missing from TCRdb's copy, which holds only in-frame ones; the method was immunoSEQ multiplex PCR. The sample has 550,000 to 800,000 clones, 74% seen once. Sequences were obtained from memory CD4+ T cells sorted from blood. Subset indicated: CD45RA-negative fraction. The receptors derive from a woman aged 25 to 39 in good health.

The V and J genes are TRBV11-2 and TRBJ1-2, with 7 positions matching TRBD1. This CDR3 has 13 amino acids. Germline trimming cut 6 bases from V and 6 bases from J; bases unmatched to any gene: 7. Germline V gives CDR1 SGHAT, CDR2 FQNNGV. CDR3 loop: CASSLDRVNGYTF. As DNA, the CDR3 is TGTGCCAGCAGTCTCGACAGGGTTAATGGCTACACCTTC.

V is TRBV5-6 and J is TRBJ2-7; the D gene is possibly TRBD1 (6 bases). Germline loops: CDR1 SGHDT, CDR2 YYEEEE. Trimming left V 4 bases short and J 0 bases short, with 11 bases between. The CDR3 spans 14 residues. The DNA of the CDR3 is TGTGCCAGCAGCATTACAGGGAGCTCCTACGAGCAGTACTTC. It codes for CASSITGSSYEQYF.

The chain joins TRBV5-1 to TRBJ2-1; no reliable D call. Trimming left V 4 bases short and J 8 bases short, with 19 bases between. This CDR3 comprises 15 residues. The germline V gene encodes CDR1 SGHRS and CDR2 YFSETQ. CDR3 in amino acids: CASSPTEPGLYEQFF. The CDR3 coding sequence is TGCGCCAGCAGCCCCACCGAGCCCGGGTTGTATGAGCAGTTCTTC.

The CDR3, as DNA: TGTGCCAGCAGTCGGGGGGGGAGTGGCTACACCTTC. Translated, it gives CASSRGGSGYTF. The chain couples TRBV6-9 to TRBJ1-2; the D gene is possibly TRBD1 (5 bases). Germline V lookup: CDR1 MNHGY, CDR2 SVAAGI. CDR3 size: 12 residues. V lost 5 bases and J 7 bases, leaving 11 bases between the germline ends.

The J gene is TRBJ1-2, the V gene TRBV28; the D gene is possibly TRBD1 (6 bases). CDR1 is MDHEN, CDR2 SYDVKM, per germline. V dropped 2 bases and J dropped 8 bases, with 12 bases sitting between them. There are 13 residues in the CDR3. As DNA, the CDR3 is TGTGCCAGCAGTTTAGGGGGGCGCGGAGGCTACACCTTC. Encoded protein: CASSLGGRGGYTF.

This clone was seen a single time. V and J are TRBV11-2 and TRBJ2-2; D remains ambiguous. Germline V gene lookup returns CDR1 SGHAT and CDR2 FQNNGV. Trimming shortened V by 5 bases and J by 5 bases, and 15 bases separated the two germline ends. This CDR3 is 15 amino acids long. The CDR3 region has the DNA TGTGCCAGCAGCCCACGGGTTCCGCCGACCGGGGAGCTGTTTTTT. This encodes CASSPRVPPTGELFF.

This clone is classed as medium-sized. This chain connects TRBV7-8 to TRBJ2-1; 9 bases fit TRBD2. CDR1 SGHVS and CDR2 FQNEAQ come from the germline V gene. V was clipped by 4 bases and J by 9 bases; unmatched bases: 13. This CDR3 region has 16 residues. The CDR3 DNA is TGTGCCAGCAGCTCCCCTAGCGGGAACCTCTACGGTGAGCAGTTCTTC. Amino acid sequence: CASSSPSGNLYGEQFF.

The chain recombines TRBV14 with TRBJ1-1; tentative D call: TRBD1 (6 bases). CDR1 and CDR2 from the germline V gene are SGHDN and FVKESK. This CDR3 is built from 13 residues. V was trimmed by 4 bases and J by 5 bases, leaving 11 bases between them. CDR3 nucleotide sequence: TGTGCCAGCAGCCGACAGGTATATACTGAAGCTTTCTTT. Encoded protein: CASSRQVYTEAFF.

There are a few counts of this clone. This chain uses TRBV11-2 with TRBJ2-7; D is undetermined. CDR1 and CDR2 (germline): SGHAT, FQNNGV. Between the trimmed V and J ends, which lost 3 bases and 5 bases, there was a span of 11 bases. The CDR3 has 13 residues. DNA for the CDR3: TGTGCCAGCAGCTTTGGGCTACGGGACGAGCAGTACTTC. As protein: CASSFGLRDEQYF.

This clone was observed a few times. The chain is built from TRBV6-1 and TRBJ2-7; 7 bases agree with TRBD1. CDR1 is MNHNS, CDR2 SASEGT, per germline. The CDR3 spans 14 residues. V shed 6 bases, J shed 0 bases, and the junction held 5 bases outside the gene matches. CDR3 sequence: CASRKGDSSYEQYF. The CDR3, as DNA: TGTGCCAGCAGAAAAGGGGACAGCTCCTACGAGCAGTACTTC.